Described below is a single T cell receptor (beta chain) sequence and its context. Its antigen is still unknown. This specimen belongs to a study of cytotoxic CD8 clonotypes in ibrutinib-treated CLL. CDR1 is MNHEY, CDR2 SVGAGI, per germline. The V gene lost 7 bases and the J gene lost 5 bases, with 15 bases spanning the gap. There are 14 residues in the CDR3. Points from the study as a whole: Under treatment, the uncommon public clonotypes either contracted or remained stable.

Clones were sequenced by immunoSEQ multiplex PCR, and TCRdb holds only the in-frame ones, with some missing. The sample shows around 40,000 clones, about two thirds of them seen only once. The sequence came from a human donor with chronic lymphocytic leukemia. V gene TRBV6-5 combines with J gene TRBJ2-1, with D tentatively TRBD1 or TRBD2 (6 bases each). Sequences were derived from PBMCs, sampled at disease progression, from a patient treated with ibrutinib. The CDR3 DNA follows: TGTGCCAGCACTCCGTCGGGGGCTCACAATGAGCAGTTCTTC. Amino acid sequence: CASTPSGAHNEQFF.